This T cell receptor (beta chain) derives from a study of blood T cell repertoires in COVID-19. Study details: The cDNA or gDNA used as material had been derived from T cells, B-cell-depleted T cells, or PBMCs.

This clone was seen ten or more times. The length of the CDR3 is 13 residues. The germline CDR1 and CDR2 sequences are SNHLY and FYNNEI. Trimming shortened V by 1 base and J by 7 bases, and 7 bases separated the two germline ends. How the authors handled the data: From reference gene primer amplification, estimates of nucleated cell counts were derived. Only in-frame clones appear in the TCRdb table, and some are missing; sequencing was by immunoSEQ multiplex PCR. D and trimming come from the DNA, and the V and J calls and clone size come from that table. The sample consists of roughly 70,000 clones, roughly 80% of them appearing once.

Sample: peripheral blood. The TCR originated in a man aged 65 to 85 who had recovered from COVID-19. The V call is TRBV2, the J call TRBJ2-2, with TRBD2 as a possible D gene (6 bases). CDR3 region: CASSEVGGGELFF. The CDR3 bases are TGTGCCAGCAGTGAAGTGGGAGGCGGGGAGCTGTTTTTT.